The source of this T cell receptor beta chain is a study of blood T cell repertoires in COVID-19. On the study more broadly: Donors in the United States, Italy and Spain gave samples during acute or convalescent COVID-19. PBMCs, B-cell-depleted T cells, or T cells were the source of the cDNA or gDNA that made up the material.

Under the authors' procedure: Amplification of reference gene primers provided the estimated nucleated cell counts. Profiling relied on immunoSEQ multiplex PCR, and the TCRdb table lists in-frame clones only, not all of them. Clone size and V and J calls were adopted from that table, with D and trimming inferred from the DNA. The top ten clones hold roughly 25% of a sample with 2,000 or so clones, 69% of them seen once. V was trimmed by 0 bases and J by 5 bases, leaving 11 bases between them. The germline gives CDR1 SGDLS, CDR2 YYNGEE. The CDR3 runs 15 residues. The sequence derives from a man between 65 and 85 years old with active COVID-19. Material: peripheral blood. The V gene is TRBV9, the J gene TRBJ2-2; D is undetermined. The CDR3 coding sequence is TGTGCCAGCAGCGTAGGCCAACGCGAAACCGGGGAGCTGTTTTTT. It yields the protein CASSVGQRETGELFF.